The 27 T cell receptor beta chains listed next were all sequenced from one sample in a study of blood T cells in healthy people across ages. A second PCR of 7 to 11 cycles used a sample-barcoded 5' primer and a J-beta primer mix. MiXCR was run by TCRdb on the 5' RACE reads, yielding one entry per CDR3 protein. The sample records 1.5 million to 2 million distinct CDR3 sequences, around 42% being singletons. Material: blood. The receptors originated from a human donor in good health.

V usage is TRBV5-1 and J usage is TRBJ2-6, with D possibly matching TRBD2 (5 bases). CDR3 size: 13 residues. The V and J ends lost 10 bases and 0 bases respectively, with 8 bases between them. Germline V gene sequence: CDR1 SGHRS, CDR2 YFSETQ. The DNA for the CDR3 is TGCGCCTGTCGGGGCTCTGGGGCCAACGTCCTGACTTTC. Its protein product is CACRGSGANVLTF. Full variable domain (remainder filled in from reference TRBV5-1 and TRBJ2-6): KAGVTQTPRYLIKTRGQQVTLSCSPISGHRSVSWYQQTPGQGLQFLFEYFSETQRNKGNFPGRFSGRQFSNSRSEMNVSTLELGDSALYLCACRGSGANVLTFGAGSRLTVL.

The table lists this clonotype with a few counts. The V gene is TRBV6-2 or TRBV6-3, the J gene TRBJ2-1; the D is unclear. Germline CDR1 reads MNHEY; CDR2 reads SVGEGT. This CDR3 region has 14 residues. Trimming took 4 bases from V and 6 from J, leaving 13 bases between them. The CDR3 region is CASSSPFGLNEQFF. The DNA of the CDR3 is TGTGCCAGCAGTTCTCCCTTTGGCCTCAATGAGCAGTTCTTC.

This clonotype was detected only a few times. CDR3 sequence reads: CASSDAGQGVDEQYF. The CDR3 DNA reads TGTGCCAGCAGCGATGCTGGGCAGGGGGTTGACGAGCAGTACTTC. This chain connects TRBV7-2 to TRBJ2-7; the match to TRBD1 covers 7 bases. V shed 5 bases and J 5 bases; nucleotides not matched to a gene: 12. The germline CDR1 and CDR2 sequences are SGHTA and FQGNSA. This CDR3 comprises 15 residues.

This chain joins TRBV9 and TRBJ1-5; no clear D gene. In germline, CDR1 is SGDLS, CDR2 YYNGEE. Trimming cost V 1 base and J 5 bases, with 7 bases left between them. The CDR3 is 13 amino acids. This chain's CDR3 is CASSVNIDQPQHF. CDR3 coding DNA: TGTGCCAGCAGCGTAAACATCGATCAGCCCCAGCATTTT. Based on the CDR3 plus reference TRBV9 and TRBJ1-5, the full variable domain is DSGVTQTPKHLITATGQRVTLRCSPRSGDLSVYWYQQSLDQGLQFLIQYYNGEERAKGNILERFSAQQFPDLHSELNLSSLELGDSALYFCASSVNIDQPQHFGDGTRLSIL.

V usage is TRBV29-1 and J usage is TRBJ1-1, with D maybe TRBD1 (5 bases). Germline assignment: CDR1 SQVTM and CDR2 ANQGSEA. CDR3 length: 12 amino acids. V lost 4 bases to trimming and J lost 3 bases, with 9 bases between them. This CDR3 reads CSVVRDYTEAFF. The DNA of the CDR3 is TGCAGCGTTGTTAGGGACTACACTGAAGCTTTCTTT.

This chain connects TRBV2 to TRBJ1-4; D remains ambiguous. This CDR3 region has 15 residues. The V gene lost 2 bases and the J gene lost 8 bases, with 15 bases spanning the gap. Germline assignment: CDR1 SNHLY and CDR2 FYNNEI. The CDR3 region is CASSEQVGGIEKLFF. The CDR3, as DNA: TGTGCCAGCAGTGAACAGGTCGGCGGTATCGAAAAACTGTTTTTT.

J is TRBJ1-2 and V is TRBV29-1, with D possibly matching TRBD1 (5 bases). The CDR3 loop spans 12 amino acids. Germline values: CDR1 SQVTM, CDR2 ANQGSEA. The V and J ends lost 6 bases and 1 base respectively, with 9 bases between them. In DNA, the CDR3 is TGCAGCGTAACGACAGTTAACTATGGCTACACCTTC. Translating gives CSVTTVNYGYTF.

Only a few counts were recorded for this clonotype. V is TRBV20-1 and J is TRBJ2-6; 7 bases match TRBD1. CDR3 length: 15 amino acids. The junction had 9 bases not matched to a gene; V was cut back by 6 bases and J by 4 bases. The germline V gene has CDR1 DFQATT and CDR2 SNEGSKA (reference sequence). CDR3 loop: CSAVDRENGANVLTF. The CDR3 DNA reads as TGCAGTGCCGTCGACAGGGAGAACGGGGCCAACGTCCTGACTTTC.

This clonotype was seen only a few times. The rearrangement links TRBV9 to TRBJ2-1, with 7 bases identical to TRBD1. The CDR3 is 15 amino acids. Per germline, CDR1 SGDLS and CDR2 YYNGEE. V was pared by 0 bases and J by 5 bases, with 5 bases of the junction left unmatched. The CDR3 sequence is CASSVARGSHNEQFF. CDR3 coding DNA: TGTGCCAGCAGCGTAGCCAGGGGGTCCCACAATGAGCAGTTCTTC.

The genes are TRBV12-3 or TRBV12-4 and TRBJ1-6, with D maybe TRBD1 (5 bases). V was cut by 5 bases and J by 8 bases, with 10 bases left in between. The CDR3 sequence is 13 residues long. CDR3 residues: CASSVQGHSPLHF. The DNA for the CDR3 is TGTGCCAGCAGTGTGCAGGGCCATTCACCCCTCCACTTT.

This clonotype came up a few times. This rearrangement joins TRBV5-5 to TRBJ2-1, with 9 positions matching TRBD1. CDR3 length: 13 amino acids. Germline V gene sequence: CDR1 SGHKS, CDR2 YYEKEE (reference sequence). V gave up 6 bases and J gave up 5 bases; unmatched junction bases: 3. This CDR3 reads CASNRGRDNEQFF. CDR3 coding DNA: TGTGCCAGCAACAGGGGGCGCGACAATGAGCAGTTCTTC.

The gene calls are TRBV7-9 and TRBJ2-3; maybe TRBD2 (6 bases). CDR1 and CDR2 from the germline V gene are SEHNR and FQNEAQ (reference sequence). CDR3 length equals 12 residues. The V gene lost 5 bases and the J gene lost 8 bases, with 11 bases spanning the gap. The CDR3 DNA sequence: TGTGCCAGCAGCCGCGAGGAGGGTACGCAGTATTTT. Translation gives CASSREEGTQYF.

This clonotype was observed a handful of times. The chain has TRBV27 and TRBJ2-5; possibly TRBD2 for D (5 bases). Between the trimmed V and J ends, which lost 4 bases and 5 bases, there was a span of 14 bases. The CDR3 contains 14 residues. Germline CDR1 MNHEY, CDR2 SMNVEV (reference sequence). The CDR3 is CASSSVRAWETQYF. The CDR3 nucleotides are TGTGCCAGCAGTTCCGTGAGGGCGTGGGAGACCCAGTACTTC.

The sample holds a few counts of this clonotype. This may be a read error, as it is one base from a much larger clone. This chain links TRBV7-2 with TRBJ2-7, with 10 bases aligning to TRBD1. J lost 6 bases, V lost 5 bases, and 10 bases had no gene match. Germline V gives CDR1 SGHTA, CDR2 FQGNSA. The CDR3 runs to 15 residues. CDR3 DNA sequence: TGTGCCAGCAGCACGCTAGGACAGGGGGTGTCCGAGCAGTACTTC. It is translated as CASSTLGQGVSEQYF.

This clonotype has only a few counts. A junction end diverges from the germline sequence, so it may reflect a read error. The chain employs TRBV6-5 and TRBJ1-2; D perhaps matches TRBD1 (6 bases). Germline-derived CDR1 and CDR2 are MNHEY and SVGAGI. This CDR3 comprises 14 residues. DNA for the CDR3: TGTGCCAGCAGTAGGGACAAGGTACACTACGGCTACACCTTC. Residues: CASSRDKVHYGYTF.

This rearrangement joins TRBV6-1 to TRBJ2-2; a weak D match, TRBD1 (6 bases). This CDR3 has 14 residues. The V and J ends lost 6 bases and 5 bases respectively, with 13 bases between them. CDR1 is MNHNS, CDR2 SASEGT, per germline. The CDR3 DNA follows: TGTGCCAGCAGGATAAACCAGGGGACCGGGGAGCTGTTTTTT. Protein sequence: CASRINQGTGELFF.

About this clonotype: An end of the junction does not agree with germline; a read error may underlie this. The genes are TRBV20-1 and TRBJ1-4; TRBD1 agrees at 10 bases. CDR1 is DFQATT and CDR2 is SNEGSKA in the germline V gene (reference sequence). The CDR3 contains 17 residues. In DNA form, the CDR3 reads TGCAGTGTTAGAAAGCGAGCCGGGACAGGGGTGGTTGAAAAACTGTTTTTT. As protein: CSVRKRAGTGVVEKLFF.

CDR3 DNA sequence: TGTGCCAGCAGCCAAGATGACAGTCACACAGATACGCAGTATTTT. It yields the protein CASSQDDSHTDTQYF. The chain is built from TRBV4-2 and TRBJ2-3; tentatively, D is TRBD1 (5 bases). V was shortened by 0 bases and J by 2 bases, with 9 bases between the two germline ends. Germline lookup yields CDR1 LGHNA and CDR2 YNFKEQ. This CDR3 region has 15 residues.

The V gene is TRBV4-3, the J gene TRBJ2-1, with D hard to call. The germline V gene encodes CDR1 LGHNA and CDR2 YSLEER. Between the trimmed V and J ends, which lost 4 bases and 6 bases, there was a span of 10 bases. This CDR3 comprises 13 residues. The CDR3 coding sequence is TGCGCCAGCAGCCCCACCTCAAGCAATGAGCAGTTCTTC. This gives the protein CASSPTSSNEQFF.

V and J are TRBV12-3 or TRBV12-4 and TRBJ2-5; D perhaps matches TRBD1 (5 bases). The CDR3 is 13 residues long. V was clipped by 3 bases and J by 11 bases, with 16 bases between them. CDR3 in DNA: TGTGCCAGCAGTTTTGACAGTACCTACGGGCAGTACTTC. This sequence encodes CASSFDSTYGQYF.

This clonotype was detected many times. This chain links TRBV27 with TRBJ2-7; either TRBD1 or TRBD2 may fit D (5 bases each). Per germline, CDR1 MNHEY and CDR2 SMNVEV (reference sequence). The CDR3 is 14 residues long. The ends were cut back, 5 bases at V and 2 bases at J, with 13 bases in the middle. The CDR3 protein is CASSLRDGTYEQYF. The CDR3 nucleotides read TGTGCCAGCAGTCTCCGGGACGGGACCTACGAGCAGTACTTC.

J is TRBJ2-6 and V is TRBV6-2 or TRBV6-3; tentatively, D is TRBD1 (6 bases). CDR1 and CDR2 (germline): MNHEY, SVGEGT. The V end lost 6 bases, the J end lost 0 bases, and 15 bases lay between the germline ends. This CDR3 comprises 17 residues. CDR3 region: CASSSQGSGSGANVLTF. In DNA, the CDR3 is TGTGCCAGCAGCTCACAGGGAAGTGGCTCTGGGGCCAACGTCCTGACTTTC.

This chain uses TRBV11-2 with TRBJ1-4, with D possibly TRBD1 on 6 matching bases. V was pared by 5 bases and J by 3 bases, with 16 bases between. The CDR3 extends over 16 amino acids. The germline V gene has CDR1 SGHAT and CDR2 FQNNGV. The CDR3 DNA reads TGTGCCAGCAGCCCACTGGTGGGGGCTCCTAATGAAAAACTGTTTTTT. Protein product: CASSPLVGAPNEKLFF.

The genes are TRBV10-3 and TRBJ2-3; 7 nucleotides align to TRBD2. The CDR3 is 16 amino acids. J lost 2 bases, V lost 3 bases, and 8 bases had no gene match. Looked up from germline, CDR1 is ENHRY and CDR2 is SYGVKD. The CDR3 loop is CAISEQAGLFTDTQYF. In DNA, the CDR3 is TGTGCCATCAGTGAACAAGCGGGGCTCTTCACAGATACGCAGTATTTT.

This chain connects TRBV6-2 or TRBV6-3 to TRBJ2-1; either TRBD1 or TRBD2 may fit D (5 bases each). Trimming stripped 10 bases from V and 2 bases from J, with 12 bases between. The CDR3 is made up of 13 amino acids. In germline, CDR1 is MNHEY, CDR2 SVGEGT. The CDR3 loop is CANTRGPYNEQFF. CDR3 sequence (DNA): TGTGCCAACACAAGGGGACCCTACAATGAGCAGTTCTTC.

In its sample, this clonotype was seen a few times. The V call is TRBV20-1, the J call TRBJ1-2, with unresolved D. V was pared by 0 bases and J by 8 bases, with 16 bases between. This CDR3 comprises 14 residues. CDR1 and CDR2 (germline): DFQATT, SNEGSKA (reference sequence). The CDR3 nucleotides are TGCAGTGCTAGAGAGGGTTCAGGTGTTGGGGGCTACACCTTC. Its protein is CSAREGSGVGGYTF.

The chain joins TRBV29-1 to TRBJ1-1; 7 bases are shared with TRBD1. The V and J ends lost 6 bases and 5 bases, in that order; junction bases with no gene match: 18. The CDR3 totals 16 residues. The V gene's germline CDR1 is SQVTM and CDR2 ANQGSEA. The CDR3 sequence: CSVELPTGLEKTEAFF. CDR3 nucleotide sequence: TGCAGCGTCGAGCTCCCGACAGGGTTGGAAAAAACTGAAGCTTTCTTT. Full variable domain (rest looked up from reference TRBV29-1 and TRBJ1-1): SAVISQKPSRDICQRGTSLTIQCQVDSQVTMMFWYRQQPGQSLTLIATANQGSEATYESGFVIDKFPISRPNLTFSTLTVSNMSPEDSSIYLCSVELPTGLEKTEAFFGQGTRLTVV.